A single sample is the source of the 19 T cell receptor beta chains below, sequenced in a study of blood T cell repertoires in COVID-19. The protocol was immunoSEQ multiplex PCR, while the TCRdb copy is restricted to in-frame clones and leaves out a portion. The sample carries roughly 180,000 clones, about 85% recorded once. Sample: peripheral blood. The receptors stem from a woman between 45 and 65 years old with COVID-19, enrolled during active disease.

The chain employs TRBV7-3 and TRBJ2-5, with 7 bases matching TRBD1. CDR1 and CDR2 (germline): SGHTA, FQGTGA. Germline trimming cut 5 bases from V and 5 bases from J; bases unmatched to any gene: 11. The CDR3 is made up of 15 amino acids. The CDR3, as DNA: TGTGCCAGCAGCCTGTACGCGACAGGGCGGGAGACCCAGTACTTC. Protein sequence: CASSLYATGRETQYF. Together with reference TRBV7-3 and TRBJ2-5, the CDR3 gives the full variable domain: GAGVSQTPSNKVTEKGKYVELRCDPISGHTALYWYRQSLGQGPEFLIYFQGTGAADDSGLPNDRFFAVRPEGSVSTLKIQRTERGDSAVYLCASSLYATGRETQYFGPGTRLLVL.

This clone was counted a few times. V is TRBV5-4 and J is TRBJ1-3; D call uncertain. The V end lost 4 bases, the J end lost 4 bases, and 12 bases lay between the germline ends. The CDR3 has 14 amino acids. Germline-derived CDR1 and CDR2 are SGHNT and YYREEE (reference sequence). The CDR3 DNA reads as TGTGCCAGCAGCCTTACGGGTGGCGGAAACACCATATATTTT. It is translated as CASSLTGGGNTIYF.

This clone was seen only a few times. J is TRBJ1-1 and V is TRBV5-1, with a possible D match to TRBD1 (6 bases). V lost 0 bases and J 7 bases, leaving 10 bases between the germline ends. Germline CDR1 and CDR2: SGHRS and YFSETQ. The CDR3 runs 13 residues. The CDR3 spells CASSLEGHYEAFF. The DNA for the CDR3 is TGCGCCAGCAGCTTGGAGGGACACTATGAAGCTTTCTTT. Full variable domain (rest looked up from reference TRBV5-1 and TRBJ1-1): KAGVTQTPRYLIKTRGQQVTLSCSPISGHRSVSWYQQTPGQGLQFLFEYFSETQRNKGNFPGRFSGRQFSNSRSEMNVSTLELGDSALYLCASSLEGHYEAFFGQGTRLTVV.

V is TRBV19 and J is TRBJ2-1, with D tentatively TRBD2 (6 bases). CDR1 is LNHDA and CDR2 is SQIVND in the germline V gene (reference sequence). Trimming left V 3 bases short and J 9 bases short, with 12 bases between. This CDR3 comprises 13 residues. The CDR3 here is CASSIGAGREQFF. CDR3 in DNA: TGTGCCAGTAGTATCGGTGCGGGGCGTGAGCAGTTCTTC.

This clone was detected once. The chain is built from TRBV12-5 and TRBJ1-5; no reliable D call. The CDR3 spans 12 residues. Germline values: CDR1 LGHNT, CDR2 FRNRAP. V shed 1 base and J shed 9 bases, with 7 bases lying between them. The CDR3 DNA sequence: TGTGCTAGTGGTTTGGAGGAGGGGCCCCAGCATTTT. It specifies CASGLEEGPQHF. Full variable domain (rest looked up from reference TRBV12-5 and TRBJ1-5): DARVTQTPRHKVTEMGQEVTMRCQPILGHNTVFWYRQTMMQGLELLAYFRNRAPLDDSGMPKDRFSAEMPDATLATLKIQPSEPRDSAVYFCASGLEEGPQHFGDGTRLSIL.

This chain uses TRBV6-5 with TRBJ1-6, with D maybe TRBD1 (6 bases). The CDR3 covers 15 residues. V was pared by 7 bases and J by 4 bases, with 14 bases between. Germline lookup yields CDR1 MNHEY and CDR2 SVGAGI. This chain's CDR3 is CASTLSTGYNSPLHF. DNA for the CDR3: TGTGCCAGCACACTTTCAACAGGGTATAATTCACCCCTCCACTTT.

This clone was found once. The genes are TRBV7-3 and TRBJ2-3; D is unresolved. This CDR3 is built from 15 residues. CDR1 SGHTA and CDR2 FQGTGA come from the germline V gene. Between the trimmed V and J ends, which lost 3 bases and 1 base, there was a span of 11 bases. The CDR3 loop reads CASSFRENRTDTQYF. The CDR3 DNA follows: TGTGCCAGCAGCTTCCGCGAAAACCGCACAGATACGCAGTATTTT.

This chain connects TRBV9 to TRBJ1-2, with TRBD1 as a possible D gene (5 bases). Trimming took 2 bases from V and 4 from J, leaving 15 bases between them. Germline CDR1 SGDLS, CDR2 YYNGEE. This CDR3 has 15 amino acids. CDR3 sequence (DNA): TGTGCCAGCAGCGTCCAGGGTGGTTTGGGCTATGGCTACACCTTC. Its translation is CASSVQGGLGYGYTF.

The rearrangement joins TRBV24-1 to TRBJ2-1; 7 bases align to TRBD2. With V trimmed by 0 bases and J by 7 bases, 5 bases remained unmatched. Germline CDR1 and CDR2: KGHDR and SFDVKD. The CDR3 is made up of 15 amino acids. Here the CDR3 reads CATSDLGSGGNEQFF. The DNA for the CDR3 is TGTGCCACCAGTGATTTGGGGTCCGGGGGGAATGAGCAGTTCTTC.

This sequence joins TRBV3-1 (or the pseudogene TRBV3-2) and TRBJ1-2; perhaps TRBD1 as D (6 bases). There are 12 residues in the CDR3. Germline loops: CDR1 LGHDT, CDR2 YNNKEL (reference sequence). The V end was cut by 2 bases, the J end by 6 bases, with 7 bases between. The CDR3 sequence is CASSQTGNGYTF. The CDR3 nucleotides read TGTGCCAGCAGCCAAACAGGGAATGGCTACACCTTC.

The chain joins TRBV7-9 to TRBJ2-1; tentatively, D is TRBD1 (5 bases). There are 14 residues in the CDR3. V lost 1 base and J 10 bases, leaving 14 bases between the germline ends. The germline CDR1 and CDR2 sequences are SEHNR and FQNEAQ (reference sequence). The CDR3 sequence: CASSLVGALGEQFF. DNA of the CDR3: TGTGCCAGCAGCTTAGTTGGGGCCCTGGGGGAGCAGTTCTTC.

The V call is TRBV7-6, the J call TRBJ1-2; 9 nucleotides align to TRBD1. Germline-derived CDR1 and CDR2 are SGHVS and FNYEAQ. V trimming: 6 bases; J trimming: 4 bases; junction bases outside the gene matches: 6. The CDR3 sequence is 14 residues long. The CDR3: CASSSGTGTYGYTF. The DNA for the CDR3 is TGTGCCAGCAGTTCCGGGACAGGGACCTATGGCTACACCTTC.

This sequence joins TRBV28 and TRBJ2-7, with TRBD1 matching over 9 bases. V was clipped by 6 bases and J by 6 bases; unmatched bases: 12. Germline CDR1 reads MDHEN; CDR2 reads SYDVKM. The CDR3 is 15 amino acids. The CDR3 spells CASSRDREPSSEQYF. DNA for the CDR3: TGTGCCAGCAGCCGGGACAGGGAACCTAGTAGCGAGCAGTACTTC.

This chain joins TRBV7-8 and TRBJ1-4; 11 positions agree with TRBD1. V dropped 5 bases and J dropped 0; count of bases not matched to a gene: 11. The length of the CDR3 is 19 residues. Germline V gene lookup returns CDR1 SGHVS and CDR2 FQNEAQ. The CDR3 nucleotides read TGTGCCAGCAGCCCCCGTGGACAGGGGGCCCTTGCAACTAATGAAAAACTGTTTTTT. Its protein is CASSPRGQGALATNEKLFF.

The chain joins TRBV24-1 to TRBJ2-7, with 8 bases lining up with TRBD2. Germline lookup yields CDR1 KGHDR and CDR2 SFDVKD. V lost 2 bases, J lost 3 bases, and 8 bases stayed unmatched. The CDR3 is 16 amino acids. The CDR3 DNA sequence: TGTGCCACCAGTGATTCGCTAACCAGCGGGAGCTACGAGCAGTACTTC. Protein sequence: CATSDSLTSGSYEQYF.

The genes are TRBV3-1 (or the pseudogene TRBV3-2) and TRBJ1-4; D gene uncertain. CDR3 length equals 11 residues. Per the germline V gene, CDR1 is LGHDT and CDR2 is YNNKEL (reference sequence). Trimming cost V 6 bases and J 12 bases, with 11 bases left between them. The CDR3, as DNA: TGTGCCAGCAGTCTGGGTCAGGAACTGTTTTTT. As protein: CASSLGQELFF.

The CDR3 spells CASSFGTANSYEQYF. The CDR3 region has the DNA TGCGCCAGCAGCTTTGGGACAGCGAATTCCTACGAGCAGTACTTC. The rearrangement joins TRBV5-1 to TRBJ2-7, with 7 bases identical to TRBD1. Germline V lookup: CDR1 SGHRS, CDR2 YFSETQ. V was clipped by 2 bases and J by 1 base; unmatched bases: 6. CDR3 size: 15 residues.

The rearrangement uses TRBV19 and TRBJ2-1, with D tentatively TRBD2 (6 bases). This CDR3 has 12 amino acids. V dropped 3 bases and J dropped 10 bases, with 10 bases sitting between them. Germline CDR1 and CDR2: LNHDA and SQIVND (reference sequence). CDR3 amino acids: CASSMRAGEQFF. The CDR3 DNA sequence: TGTGCCAGTAGTATGAGGGCGGGGGAGCAGTTCTTC.

V usage is TRBV2 and J usage is TRBJ1-3; 9 bases map to TRBD1. This CDR3 is built from 14 residues. Germline CDR1 is SNHLY and CDR2 is FYNNEI. V shed 6 bases, J shed 2 bases, and the junction held 2 bases outside the gene matches. The CDR3 nucleotides read TGTGCCAGCAGCGGACAGGGGCCTGGAAACACCATATATTTT. This codes for CASSGQGPGNTIYF.